This is a list of T cell receptor beta chains from one sample in a study of T cells in Graves' hyperthyroidism and ophthalmopathy. TCRdb re-derived calls from the multiplex PCR reads in MiXCR, one entry per CDR3 protein. The sample lists about 380,000 distinct CDR3 sequences, more than 12% occurring once. Material: blood. All receptors come from a woman aged 30 to 39 with Graves' ophthalmopathy. CDR3s include the opening cysteine and the closing phenylalanine or tryptophan. A D gene is named only where the DNA matches it firmly. Clone size is stated in some rows and not others, as once, few, many or a class when expanded.

>TRBJ1-2|TRBV20-1|many|-
CSARVAANYGYTF
TGCAGTGCTAGAGTCGCAGCGAACTATGGCTACACCTTC
>TRBJ2-5|TRBV7-2|many|TRBD2
CASSLKLAGGPRQETQYF
TGTGCCAGCAGCTTAAAACTAGCGGGGGGGCCTCGGCAAGAGACCCAGTACTTC
>TRBJ1-2|TRBV6-1|many|TRBD1
CASSYKGAGGYTF
TGTGCCAGCAGTTACAAGGGGGCAGGTGGCTACACCTTC
>TRBJ2-7|TRBV2|many|-
CASSQDDPREQYF
TGTGCCAGCAGCCAGGATGATCCGAGGGAGCAGTACTTC
>TRBJ2-1|TRBV29-1|many|-
CSGQSSYNEQFF
TGCAGCGGACAGAGCTCCTACAATGAGCAGTTCTTC
>TRBJ2-1|TRBV7-9|few|-
CASSLIFSEQFF
TGTGCCAGCAGCTTGATTTTTAGCGAGCAGTTCTTC
>TRBJ1-2|TRBV6-1|-|-
CASSLQSIQYGYTF
TGTGCCAGCAGTTTACAGTCAATTCAATATGGCTACACCTTC
>TRBJ1-2|TRBV7-9|-|-
CASSDSTYGYTF
TGTGCCAGCAGCGACAGTACGTATGGCTACACCTTC
>TRBJ2-2|TRBV7-9|many|TRBD1
CASRHRGLDTGELFF
TGTGCCAGCAGACACAGGGGGCTAGATACCGGGGAGCTGTTTTTT
>TRBJ2-3|TRBV12-3/TRBV12-4|few|TRBD2
CASSLGGAQQDTQYF
TGTGCCAGCAGTTTGGGAGGGGCGCAACAAGATACGCAGTATTTT
>TRBJ1-5|TRBV7-8|few|-
CASSLGGSQPQHF
TGTGCCAGCAGCTTAGGGGGGAGTCAGCCCCAGCATTTT
>TRBJ2-5|TRBV2|many|-
CASSEGAGKETQYF
TGTGCCAGCAGTGAAGGCGCGGGGAAAGAGACCCAGTACTTC
>TRBJ2-2|TRBV18|many|-
CASSPNKGNTGELFF
TGTGCCAGCTCACCGAACAAGGGGAACACCGGGGAGCTGTTTTTT
>TRBJ2-7|TRBV6-1|many|TRBD1
CASSSDRGRGYEQYF
TGTGCCAGCAGTTCTGACAGGGGACGTGGGTACGAGCAGTACTTC
>TRBJ2-2|TRBV5-4|few|-
CASSLIGNTGELFF
TGTGCCAGCAGCTTAATAGGGAACACCGGGGAGCTGTTTTTT
>TRBJ1-6|TRBV6-1|few|TRBD1
CASTATGGASPLHF
TGTGCCAGCACCGCGACAGGGGGCGCGTCACCCCTCCACTTT
>TRBJ1-1|TRBV19|-|-
CASSIQGGRKNTEAFF
TGTGCCAGTAGTATACAGGGTGGCCGCAAGAACACTGAAGCTTTCTTT
>TRBJ1-3|TRBV12-3/TRBV12-4|many|TRBD1
CASSLDTGAGNTIYF
TGTGCCAGCAGTTTAGATACAGGGGCTGGAAACACCATATATTTT
>TRBJ2-3|TRBV18|many|-
CASSPLQGTDTQYF
TGTGCCAGCTCACCACTACAGGGCACAGATACGCAGTATTTT
>TRBJ2-7|TRBV14|many|TRBD1
CASSQRTGGEQYF
TGTGCCAGCAGCCAGAGAACAGGGGGCGAGCAGTACTTC
>TRBJ2-2|TRBV12-3/TRBV12-4|many|TRBD1
CASSSPGTENTGELFF
TGTGCCAGCAGTTCGCCCGGGACAGAGAACACCGGGGAGCTGTTTTTT
>TRBJ2-5|TRBV30|many|TRBD1
CAWSALGTGQETQYF
TGTGCCTGGAGTGCCCTTGGGACAGGCCAAGAGACCCAGTACTTC
>TRBJ2-5|TRBV7-3|many|TRBD2
CASSWGGGTRETQYF
TGTGCCAGCAGCTGGGGGGGTGGGACTAGAGAGACCCAGTACTTC
>TRBJ1-2|TRBV28|many|-
CASSFTGDLYGYTF
TGTGCCAGCAGTTTCACCGGAGACCTCTATGGCTACACCTTC
>TRBJ2-1|TRBV12-5|many|-
CASGLGVEQFF
TGTGCTAGTGGTTTGGGGGTTGAGCAGTTCTTC
>TRBJ1-2|TRBV27|many|-
CASSFRGSYGYTF
TGTGCCAGCAGTTTTCGAGGGTCTTATGGCTACACCTTC
>TRBJ2-3|TRBV20-1|-|TRBD2
CSVPAGRKDTQYF
TGCAGTGTCCCAGCGGGGCGGAAAGATACGCAGTATTTT
>TRBJ2-2|TRBV20-1|many|-
CSVPAGTGELFF
TGCAGTGTCCCGGCGGGCACCGGGGAGCTGTTTTTT
>TRBJ2-2|TRBV7-9|many|TRBD1
CASSSTGGGELFF
TGTGCCAGCAGCTCCACAGGGGGCGGGGAGCTGTTTTTT
>TRBJ2-2|TRBV19|many|-
CASSIQNTGELFF
TGTGCCAGTAGTATACAGAACACCGGGGAGCTGTTTTTT
>TRBJ2-5|TRBV7-6|many|TRBD2
CASSFSLAGWETQYF
TGTGCCAGCAGCTTTTCTCTAGCGGGATGGGAGACCCAGTACTTC
>TRBJ2-3|TRBV20-1|many|TRBD2
CSASSSGGIADTQYF
TGCAGTGCTAGTTCTAGCGGGGGGATTGCAGATACGCAGTATTTT
>TRBJ2-5|TRBV2|many|TRBD2
CASRPTSGRETQYF
TGTGCCAGCAGGCCGACTAGCGGTAGGGAGACCCAGTACTTC
>TRBJ1-2|TRBV6-1|many|TRBD1
CASSESVGDRGNYGYTF
TGTGCCAGCAGTGAATCGGTCGGGGACAGGGGTAACTATGGCTACACCTTC
>TRBJ1-5|TRBV19|few|-
CASSPAGQNQPQHF
TGTGCCAGTAGTCCAGCCGGGCAGAATCAGCCCCAGCATTTT
>TRBJ1-2|TRBV20-1|many|-
CSVPSEGVGPNYGYTF
TGCAGTGTGCCATCCGAGGGGGTGGGCCCGAACTATGGCTACACCTTC
>TRBJ2-7|TRBV30|many|-
CAYLPRGAYEQYF
TGTGCCTACTTGCCCAGGGGGGCCTACGAGCAGTACTTC
>TRBJ1-5|TRBV4-1|few|-
CASSYDRLSNQPQHF
TGCGCCAGCAGCTACGACAGGCTCAGCAATCAGCCCCAGCATTTT
>TRBJ1-3|TRBV7-2|many|-
CASSYGTGKGNTIYF
TGTGCCAGCAGCTATGGAACAGGGAAGGGAAACACCATATATTTT
>TRBJ2-7|TRBV30|many|-
CAWSVLGGKRQYF
TGTGCCTGGAGTGTACTGGGAGGCAAGAGGCAGTACTTC
>TRBJ2-7|TRBV7-9|-|-
CASSPWGRGSSYEQYF
TGTGCCAGCAGCCCATGGGGGCGGGGGAGCTCCTACGAGCAGTACTTC
>TRBJ2-2|TRBV18|-|-
CASSLLGQITRRGSNTGQLFF
TGTGCCAGCTCACTACTGGGACAAATCACGCGAAGGGGGTCGAACACCGGGCAGCTGTTTTTT
>TRBJ2-5|TRBV9|many|-
CASSRGQEETQYF
TGTGCCAGCAGCCGGGGGCAAGAAGAGACCCAGTACTTC
>TRBJ2-7|TRBV7-6|-|-
CASSLDGILNSEQYF
TGTGCCAGCAGCCTTGATGGGATTTTGAACAGCGAGCAGTACTTC
>TRBJ2-2|TRBV6-1|-|-
CASSEVLGGELFF
TGTGCCAGCAGTGAAGTATTGGGGGGGGAGCTGTTTTTT
>TRBJ2-6|TRBV10-3|-|TRBD2
CAIGRDGTGANVLTF
TGTGCCATAGGGAGGGATGGTACTGGGGCCAACGTCCTGACTTTC
>TRBJ1-6|TRBV24-1|-|TRBD1
CATSGPGGQGFSPLHF
TGTGCCACCAGTGGTCCCGGGGGACAGGGCTTTTCACCCCTCCACTTT
>TRBJ1-5|TRBV2|few|-
CASSEERLQYSNQPQHF
TGTGCCAGCAGTGAAGAGCGGCTGCAATATAGCAATCAGCCCCAGCATTTT
>TRBJ2-5|TRBV6-1|many|TRBD1
CASSEGTGLSETQYF
TGTGCCAGCAGTGAGGGGACAGGGCTGTCAGAGACCCAGTACTTC
>TRBJ1-1|TRBV19|many|TRBD1
CASRMIGGQGHTEAFF
TGTGCCAGTAGGATGATCGGGGGACAGGGTCACACTGAAGCTTTCTTT
>TRBJ1-1|TRBV6-6|many|-
CASSYDQVTEAFF
TGTGCCAGCAGTTACGACCAGGTCACTGAAGCTTTCTTT